This T cell receptor (beta chain) emerged from a study of CD8 T cells in ankylosing spondylitis. The CDR3 contains 15 residues. Trimming shortened V by 3 bases and J by 4 bases, and 14 bases separated the two germline ends. CDR1 KGHDR and CDR2 SFDVKD come from the germline V gene. This clonotype was seen ten or more times. What it binds is not known. 5'-RACE, quantitative and with molecular barcodes, yielded the TCR beta libraries. TCRdb re-called the 5' RACE reads with MiXCR, one entry per CDR3 protein. The table lists 500,000 or so distinct CDR3 sequences, approximately 5.3% of them singletons, with approximately 3.5% in the top ten. The study, taken as a whole, reports: Among TCR beta sequences, a motif of under ten highly homologous variants appeared characteristic of ankylosing spondylitis blood.

The TCR originated in a male donor with ankylosing spondylitis. The specimen was blood, either unsorted or a sorted T cell fraction (not recorded which). This chain connects TRBV24-1 to TRBJ2-5; no definite D call. The CDR3 DNA reads TGTGCCACCAGTGATACCAGGTCGGGCGGAGAGACCCAGTACTTC. Translating it yields CATSDTRSGGETQYF.